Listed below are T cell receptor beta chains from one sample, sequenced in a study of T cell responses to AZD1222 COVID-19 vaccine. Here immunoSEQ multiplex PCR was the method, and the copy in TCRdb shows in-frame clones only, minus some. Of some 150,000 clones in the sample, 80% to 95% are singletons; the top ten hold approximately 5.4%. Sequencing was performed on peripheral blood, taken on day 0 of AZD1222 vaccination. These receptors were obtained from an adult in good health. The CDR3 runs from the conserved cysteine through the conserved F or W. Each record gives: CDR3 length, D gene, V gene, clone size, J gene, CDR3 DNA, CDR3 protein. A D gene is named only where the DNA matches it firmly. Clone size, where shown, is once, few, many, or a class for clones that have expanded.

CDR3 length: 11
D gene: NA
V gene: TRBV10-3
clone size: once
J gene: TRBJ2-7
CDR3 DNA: TGTGCCATCAGCGGCAGGGACGAGCAGTACTTC
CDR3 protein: CAISGRDEQYF

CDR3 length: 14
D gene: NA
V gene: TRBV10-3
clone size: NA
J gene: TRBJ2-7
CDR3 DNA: TGTGCCATCAGTGAGTCCGAGACTAGCTACGAGCAGTACTTC
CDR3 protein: CAISESETSYEQYF

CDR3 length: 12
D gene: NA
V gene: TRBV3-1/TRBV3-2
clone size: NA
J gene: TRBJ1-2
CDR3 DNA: TGTGCCAGCAGCCCGTCGCCAAATGGCTACACCTTC
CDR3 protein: CASSPSPNGYTF

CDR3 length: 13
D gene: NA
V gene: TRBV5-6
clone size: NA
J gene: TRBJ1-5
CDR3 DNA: TGTGCCAGCAGCCCGGGACCCGACACGACCCAGCATTTT
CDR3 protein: CASSPGPDTTQHF

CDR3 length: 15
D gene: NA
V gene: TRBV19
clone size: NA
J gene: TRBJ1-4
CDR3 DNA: TGTGCCAGTAGTATGGACAGTTACCTTAATGAAAAACTGTTTTTT
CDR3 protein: CASSMDSYLNEKLFF

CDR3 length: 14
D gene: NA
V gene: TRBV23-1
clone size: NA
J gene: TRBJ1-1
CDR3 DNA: TGCGCCAGCAGTCAACTTTACCCGAACACTGAAGCTTTCTTT
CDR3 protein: CASSQLYPNTEAFF

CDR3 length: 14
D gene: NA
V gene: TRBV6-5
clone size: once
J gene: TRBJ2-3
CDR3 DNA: TGTGCCAGCAGTAGTGTACGGGGCACAGATACGCAGTATTTT
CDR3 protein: CASSSVRGTDTQYF

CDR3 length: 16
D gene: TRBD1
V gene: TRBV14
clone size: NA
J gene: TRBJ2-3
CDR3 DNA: TGTGCCAGCAGCAAATCCGGGACAGGGAACACAGATACGCAGTATTTT
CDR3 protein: CASSKSGTGNTDTQYF

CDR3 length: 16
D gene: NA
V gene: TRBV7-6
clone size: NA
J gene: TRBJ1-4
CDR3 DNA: TGTGCCAGCAGCCCTGCTCCGGGTCGAAGTACCGAAAAACTGTTTTTT
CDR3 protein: CASSPAPGRSTEKLFF

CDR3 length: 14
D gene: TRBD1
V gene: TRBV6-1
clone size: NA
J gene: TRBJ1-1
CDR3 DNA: TGTGCCAGCAGCGGACAGGGGGTGAACACTGAAGCTTTCTTT
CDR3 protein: CASSGQGVNTEAFF